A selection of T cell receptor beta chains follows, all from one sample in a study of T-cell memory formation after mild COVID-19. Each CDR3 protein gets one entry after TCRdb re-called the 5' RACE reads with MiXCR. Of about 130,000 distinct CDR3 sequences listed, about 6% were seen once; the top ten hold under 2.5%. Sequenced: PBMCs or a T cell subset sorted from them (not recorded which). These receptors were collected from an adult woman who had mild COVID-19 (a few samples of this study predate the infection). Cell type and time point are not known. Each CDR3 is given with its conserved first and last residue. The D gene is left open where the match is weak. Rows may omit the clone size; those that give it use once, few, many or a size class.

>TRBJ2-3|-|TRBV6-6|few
TGTGCCAGCAGTTACCCCGGGACAGATACGCAGTATTTT
CASSYPGTDTQYF
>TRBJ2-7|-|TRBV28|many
TGTGCCAGCAGTTTAAGGGGGGACGAGCAGTACTTC
CASSLRGDEQYF
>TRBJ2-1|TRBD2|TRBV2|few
TGTGCCAGCAGGGGACTAGCGGCTAGCTCCTACAATGAGCAGTTCTTC
CASRGLAASSYNEQFF
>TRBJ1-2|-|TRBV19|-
TGTGCCAGTAGTATAACTGTCCACCCCTCAACTGGCTACACCTTC
CASSITVHPSTGYTF
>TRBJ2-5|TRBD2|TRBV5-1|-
TGCGCCAGCAGCTTATACGGGACTACCCAAGAGGCCCAGTACTTC
CASSLYGTTQEAQYF
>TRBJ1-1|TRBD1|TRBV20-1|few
TGCAGTGCCTCGGACAGGGGGACTTTGGTCACTGAAGCTTTCTTT
CSASDRGTLVTEAFF
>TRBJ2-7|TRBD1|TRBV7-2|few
TGTGCCAGCAGCTTCCGACCGGGACAGGTTACTCCCGAGCAGTACTTC
CASSFRPGQVTPEQYF
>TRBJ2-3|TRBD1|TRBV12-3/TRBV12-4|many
TGTGCCAGCAGTTTCCCCCGGACAGGGACCGCCACAGATACGCAGTATTTT
CASSFPRTGTATDTQYF
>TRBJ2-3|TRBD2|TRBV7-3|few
TGTGCCAGCAGCTTATCCTACCCCGGCGGGGGGCGTTCAGATACGCAGTATTTT
CASSLSYPGGGRSDTQYF
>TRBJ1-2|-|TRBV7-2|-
TGTGCCAGCAGCTTGACGGGAGTGGAAGGCTACACCTTC
CASSLTGVEGYTF
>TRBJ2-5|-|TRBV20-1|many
TGCAGTGCTAGTAACTTTGGGAGAATGGTGGAGACCCAGTACTTC
CSASNFGRMVETQYF
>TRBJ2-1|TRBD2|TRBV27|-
TGTGCCAGCACCCCCGTAGGAGCGGGAGGGCCCCAGTTCTTC
CASTPVGAGGPQFF
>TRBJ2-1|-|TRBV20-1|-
TGCAGTGCTAGAGCGAATGAGCAGTTCTTC
CSARANEQFF
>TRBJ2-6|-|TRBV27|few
TGTGCCAGCATGCTCAGGTCTGGGGCCAACGTCCTGACTTTC
CASMLRSGANVLTF
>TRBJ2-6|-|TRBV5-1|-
TGCGCCAGCAGCGGGGATGGGGCCAACGTCCTGACTTTC
CASSGDGANVLTF
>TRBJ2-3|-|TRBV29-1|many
TGCAGCGTTGATTCTCGGATTACAGATACGCAGTATTTT
CSVDSRITDTQYF
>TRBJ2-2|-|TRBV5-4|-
TGTGCCAGCAGCCGGGGCCGGACCGGGGAGCTGTTTTTT
CASSRGRTGELFF
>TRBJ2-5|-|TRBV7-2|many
TGTGCCAGCAGCTCCCCACCCGGGGGAGAGACCCAGTACTTC
CASSSPPGGETQYF
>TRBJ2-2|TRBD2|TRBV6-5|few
TGTGCCAGCAGACGGATAGCGGGGTTACCCGGGGAGCTGTTTTTT
CASRRIAGLPGELFF
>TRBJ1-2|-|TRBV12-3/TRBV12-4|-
TGTGCCAGCAGCACACAGGGAAACTATGGCTACACCTTC
CASSTQGNYGYTF
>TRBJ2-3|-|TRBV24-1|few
TGTGCCACCAGCGGAGCGCCGGGAACCCCCGGGACAGATACGCAGTATTTT
CATSGAPGTPGTDTQYF
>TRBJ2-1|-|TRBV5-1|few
TGCGCCAGCAGCTTGAGGCAGGGGAACAATGAGCAGTTCTTC
CASSLRQGNNEQFF
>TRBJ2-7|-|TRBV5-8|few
TGTGCCAGCAGCAATACAGGGTATGGGCAGTACTTC
CASSNTGYGQYF
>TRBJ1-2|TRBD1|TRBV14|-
TGTGCCAGCAGTCACGGACAGGGGAGAGGTGGCTACACCTTC
CASSHGQGRGGYTF
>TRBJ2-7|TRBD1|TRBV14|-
TGTGCCAGCAGCCGATCGAGGGACAGGGTGTACGAGCAGTACTTC
CASSRSRDRVYEQYF
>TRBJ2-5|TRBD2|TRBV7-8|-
TGTGCCAGCAGCTTAGCGACCCCAGCGGGGGGGCGGTCGCCTCAAGAGACCCAGTACTTC
CASSLATPAGGRSPQETQYF
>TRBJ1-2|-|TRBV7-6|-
TGTGCCAGCAGCCCCGGGTCCCCCAACTATGGCTACACCTTC
CASSPGSPNYGYTF
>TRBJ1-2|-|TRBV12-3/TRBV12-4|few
TGTGCCAGCAGACGCCTAGGGTACTATGGCTACACCTTC
CASRRLGYYGYTF
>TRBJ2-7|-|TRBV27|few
TGTGCCAGCAGTTTAGGACGGAACACCTACGAGCAGTACTTC
CASSLGRNTYEQYF
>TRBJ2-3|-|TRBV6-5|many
TGTGCCAGCAGTTCCGGGGACTTTCTTAGCACAGATACGCAGTATTTT
CASSSGDFLSTDTQYF
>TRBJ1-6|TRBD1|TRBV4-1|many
TGCGCCAGCAGCCAAGGATGGTTGGGACAGCTCGCCGCCGGGGCCCTCCACTTT
CASSQGWLGQLAAGALHF
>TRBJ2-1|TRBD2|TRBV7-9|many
TGTGCCAGCAGCCTACGAGGACTAGCGGGTCTTGAGCAGTTCTTC
CASSLRGLAGLEQFF
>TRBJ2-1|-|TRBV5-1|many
TGCGCCAGCAGCTTGAGGGCGGTCTACAATGAGCAGTTCTTC
CASSLRAVYNEQFF
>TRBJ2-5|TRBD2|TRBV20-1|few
TGCAGTGCTTCGACTAGCGGGAGATCCCCAGAGACCCAGTACTTC
CSASTSGRSPETQYF
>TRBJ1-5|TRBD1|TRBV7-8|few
TGTGCCAGCAGCTCGGACAGGGCCGTGGGGAGCAATCAGCCCCAGCATTTT
CASSSDRAVGSNQPQHF
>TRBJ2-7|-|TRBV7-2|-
TGTGCCAGCAGCTTAGCCAGGGGAGACGAGCAGTACTTC
CASSLARGDEQYF
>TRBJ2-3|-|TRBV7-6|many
TGTGCCAGCAGCTTAGCTGACAGGCAAGATACGCAGTATTTT
CASSLADRQDTQYF
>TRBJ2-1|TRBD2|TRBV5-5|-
TGTGCCAGCAGCTGGAACCGACTAGCGGGGAACAATGAGCAGTTCTTC
CASSWNRLAGNNEQFF
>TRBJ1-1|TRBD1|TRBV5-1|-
TGCGCCAGCAGCTGGCAGGGGGGCACTGAAGCTTTCTTT
CASSWQGGTEAFF
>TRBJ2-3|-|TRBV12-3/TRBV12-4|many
TGTGCCAGCAGTTTAAGGGGACTCGCCACAGATACGCAGTATTTT
CASSLRGLATDTQYF
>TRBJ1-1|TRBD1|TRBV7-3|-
TGTGCCAGCAGCTTAACGGGGACAGGGGGCACTGAAGCTTTCTTT
CASSLTGTGGTEAFF
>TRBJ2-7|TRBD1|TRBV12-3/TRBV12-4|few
TGTGCCAGCAGTAGGGACAGCAACTCCTACGAGCAGTACTTC
CASSRDSNSYEQYF
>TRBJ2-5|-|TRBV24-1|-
TGTGCCACCAGTGAACATGTCGAACAAGAGACCCAGTACTTC
CATSEHVEQETQYF
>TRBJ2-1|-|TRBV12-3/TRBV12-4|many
TGTGCCAGCAGTTTAGGCGGGGAAGCCTACAATGAGCAGTTCTTC
CASSLGGEAYNEQFF
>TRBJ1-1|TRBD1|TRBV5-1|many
TGCGCCAGCAGCTCCCGACAGGGAGGTATCGGCACTGAAGCTTTCTTT
CASSSRQGGIGTEAFF
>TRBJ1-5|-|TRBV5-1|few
TGCGCCAGCAGCCTGGACAGTCCTAATCAGCCCCAGCATTTT
CASSLDSPNQPQHF
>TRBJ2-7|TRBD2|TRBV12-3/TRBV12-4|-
TGTGCCAGCAGGCCACCGGGACTAGTTCGCGAGCAGTACTTC
CASRPPGLVREQYF
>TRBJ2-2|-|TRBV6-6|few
TGTGCCAGCAGTTACTCGAGCAGCTACACCGGGGAGCTGTTTTTT
CASSYSSSYTGELFF
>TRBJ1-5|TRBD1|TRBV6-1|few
TGTGCCAGCAGTGAACCGGGACAGGGTAGCAATCAGCCCCAGCATTTT
CASSEPGQGSNQPQHF
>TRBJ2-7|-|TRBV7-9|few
TGTGCCAGCAGCTTATTGGTTTTGGACGGGGCTCGCGGGGAGCAGTACTTC
CASSLLVLDGARGEQYF
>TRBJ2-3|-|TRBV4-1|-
TGCGCCAGCAGCCAACACGTCCCCTGGGGCACAGATACGCAGTATTTT
CASSQHVPWGTDTQYF
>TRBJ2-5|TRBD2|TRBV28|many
TGTGCCAGCAGCCCCTTTAGGGGAGGGCAAGAGACCCAGTACTTC
CASSPFRGGQETQYF
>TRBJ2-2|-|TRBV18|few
TGTGCCAGCTCACCACGCTCACGGAACACCGGGGAGCTGTTTTTT
CASSPRSRNTGELFF
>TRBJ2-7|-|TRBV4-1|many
TGCGCCAGCAGCCAAGATCAGGGGTTTAGGAGCTACGAGCAGTACTTC
CASSQDQGFRSYEQYF
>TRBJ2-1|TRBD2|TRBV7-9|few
TGTGCCAGCAGCCGACTAGCGGGAGTCACCTACAATGAGCAGTTCTTC
CASSRLAGVTYNEQFF
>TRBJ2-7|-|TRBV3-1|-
TGTGCCAGCAGCCAGGCGGCATCCTACGAGCAGTACTTC
CASSQAASYEQYF
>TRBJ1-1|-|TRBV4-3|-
TGCGCCAGCAGCCAAGATTCAGGGCCCCAGGAAGCTTTCTTT
CASSQDSGPQEAFF
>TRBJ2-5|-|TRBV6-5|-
TGTGCCAGCAGTGATCCCCCTGGGGTACAAGAGACCCAGTACTTC
CASSDPPGVQETQYF
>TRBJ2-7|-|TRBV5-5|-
TGTGCCAGCAGCCTAACTAGCCGCAGTGGGGAGAGCAAGTACTTC
CASSLTSRSGESKYF